These 17 T cell receptor beta chains were all obtained from the same sample, sequenced in a study of cytomegalovirus exposure and HLA in healthy donors. The primer mix had 60 Vbeta and 13 Jbeta primers. Profiled with immunoSEQ multiplex PCR; TCRdb holds only in-frame clones, not every one. This sample yields approximately 100,000 clones, of which roughly three quarters are seen a single time; approximately 10% belongs to the top ten. Sequencing was carried out using PBMCs. These receptors came from a woman under 30 in good health and CMV-seropositive.

V and J are TRBV4-3 and TRBJ2-7, with 8 positions matching TRBD1. The CDR3 contains 14 residues. CDR1 and CDR2 (germline): LGHNA, YSLEER. V gave up 2 bases and J gave up 4 bases; unmatched junction bases: 4. The CDR3 coding sequence is TGCGCCAGCAGCCAACGACAGGGGCTTTACGAGCAGTACTTC. This sequence encodes CASSQRQGLYEQYF.

The chain combines TRBV7-8 with TRBJ1-2; D is unclear. Trimming left V 2 bases short and J 2 bases short, with 9 bases between. The CDR3 sequence is 14 residues long. Germline CDR1 reads SGHVS; CDR2 reads FQNEAQ. DNA of the CDR3: TGTGCCAGCAGCTTAATATCCGTGAACTATGGCTACACCTTC. It encodes CASSLISVNYGYTF.

The chain is built from TRBV4-2 and TRBJ2-7, with 7 bases identical to TRBD2. V gave up 0 bases and J gave up 3 bases; unmatched junction bases: 8. CDR3 size: 16 residues. In germline, CDR1 is LGHNA, CDR2 YNFKEQ. In DNA, the CDR3 is TGTGCCAGCAGCCAAGAGGGCGGGAGAACCAGCTACGAGCAGTACTTC. The encoded protein is CASSQEGGRTSYEQYF.

This chain links TRBV5-1 with TRBJ2-7; 7 nucleotides line up with TRBD1. Germline values: CDR1 SGHRS, CDR2 YFSETQ. V lost 0 bases to trimming and J lost 4 bases; unmatched junction nucleotides: 7. This CDR3 region has 15 residues. CDR3 DNA: TGCGCCAGCAGCTTGGAGGACAGGTATCAGTACGAGCAGTACTTC. It is translated as CASSLEDRYQYEQYF.

The V and J genes are TRBV11-3 and TRBJ2-7; TRBD2 matches at 15 bases. CDR1 SGHNT and CDR2 YENEEA come from the germline V gene. The trim removed 5 bases at V and 0 bases at J, leaving 8 bases unmatched. This CDR3 contains 18 residues. The DNA of the CDR3 is TGTGCCAGCAGCACAGGGGGACTAGCGGGAGGAAGCTCCTACGAGCAGTACTTC. It encodes CASSTGGLAGGSSYEQYF.

This clone was counted a few times. The chain links TRBV2 to TRBJ2-7; 7 bases fit TRBD1. Germline V CDR1 and CDR2: SNHLY, FYNNEI. CDR3 length: 12 residues. J lost 4 bases, V lost 8 bases, and 5 bases had no gene match. CDR3 sequence reads: CASDRVEYEQYF. The CDR3 coding sequence is TGTGCCAGCGACAGGGTTGAATACGAGCAGTACTTC.

The genes are TRBV27 and TRBJ2-5; D is unclear. Germline-derived CDR1 and CDR2 are MNHEY and SMNVEV (reference sequence). V was pared by 6 bases and J by 5 bases, with 13 bases between. This CDR3 comprises 13 residues. CDR3 DNA sequence: TGTGCCAGCAGGATTTCTAGTTTCGAGACCCAGTACTTC. Its translation is CASRISSFETQYF.

The CDR3 bases are TGTGCTAGTGGTTTGAGCGGGACAGGGGTGCCTGGCTACACCTTC. Translated: CASGLSGTGVPGYTF. This chain connects TRBV12-5 to TRBJ1-2; 10 bases align to TRBD1. CDR3 length equals 15 residues. V shed 2 bases, J shed 7 bases, and the junction held 7 bases outside the gene matches. CDR1 and CDR2 from the germline V gene are LGHNT and FRNRAP.

This rearrangement joins TRBV2 to TRBJ2-2; TRBD1 is a possible D gene (6 bases). Between the trimmed V and J ends, which lost 3 bases and 8 bases, there was a span of 16 bases. Germline V gene sequence: CDR1 SNHLY, CDR2 FYNNEI. The CDR3 is made up of 15 amino acids. The CDR3 sequence: CASSDELGALGELFF. In nucleotides, the CDR3 is TGTGCCAGCAGTGACGAGCTGGGGGCTCTAGGGGAGCTGTTTTTT. Complete variable domain (other parts from reference TRBV2 and TRBJ2-2): EPEVTQTPSHQVTQMGQEVILRCVPISNHLYFYWYRQILGQKVEFLVSFYNNEISEKSEIFDDQFSVERPDGSNFTLKIRSTKLEDSAMYFCASSDELGALGELFFGEGSRLTVL.

The V call is TRBV28, the J call TRBJ2-7, with 9 nucleotides matching TRBD2. The CDR3 spans 15 residues. Trimming cost V 6 bases and J 2 bases; bases outside gene matches: 8. Per the germline V gene, CDR1 is MDHEN and CDR2 is SYDVKM. This CDR3 is CASRPKTSGTYEQYF. CDR3 nucleotides: TGTGCCAGCAGGCCTAAGACTAGCGGCACCTACGAGCAGTACTTC.

The chain is built from TRBV7-9 and TRBJ2-7; a weak D match, TRBD1 (6 bases). In germline, CDR1 is SEHNR, CDR2 FQNEAQ (reference sequence). CDR3 length: 16 amino acids. Trimming shortened V by 5 bases and J by 0 bases, and 17 bases separated the two germline ends. The CDR3 nucleotides read TGTGCCAGCAGCACTACCGGGACACGGAACTCCTACGAGCAGTACTTC. Translation: CASSTTGTRNSYEQYF.

The genes are TRBV9 and TRBJ2-4; 9 positions match TRBD1. V lost 4 bases, J lost 5 bases, and 7 bases stayed unmatched. Germline V gives CDR1 SGDLS, CDR2 YYNGEE. The CDR3 extends over 15 amino acids. The CDR3 spells CASSYDRGRENIQYF. The CDR3 region has the DNA TGTGCCAGCAGCTACGACAGGGGGAGGGAAAACATTCAGTACTTC.

The chain combines TRBV7-9 with TRBJ2-3; D not certain. Germline CDR1 is SEHNR and CDR2 is FQNEAQ (reference sequence). The CDR3 has 17 amino acids. V lost 4 bases and J lost 4, with 21 bases in between. The CDR3 loop is CASSSLAPRINSDTQYF. In nucleotides, the CDR3 is TGTGCCAGCAGCTCTTTAGCCCCCCGTATTAACTCAGATACGCAGTATTTT. Complete variable domain (other parts from reference TRBV7-9 and TRBJ2-3): DTGVSQNPRHKITKRGQNVTFRCDPISEHNRLYWYRQTLGQGPEFLTYFQNEAQLEKSRLLSDRFSAERPKGSFSTLEIQRTEQGDSAMYLCASSSLAPRINSDTQYFGPGTRLTVL.

This chain joins TRBV10-3 and TRBJ2-2, with TRBD2 as a possible D gene (6 bases). Deletions cut 4 bases from V and 4 bases from J, with 13 bases between. Germline V CDR1 and CDR2: ENHRY, SYGVKD. The CDR3 runs 15 residues. Written as DNA, the CDR3 is TGTGCCATCAGTGCACGGGACTTACTCACCGGGGAGCTGTTTTTT. Translation gives CAISARDLLTGELFF.

This clone was detected only once. The chain uses TRBV11-2 and TRBJ2-7; 10 bases fit TRBD2. CDR1 and CDR2 from the germline V gene are SGHAT and FQNNGV. Trimming removed 5 bases from V and 2 bases from J; junction bases left unmatched: 9. The CDR3 runs 16 residues. Here the CDR3 reads CASSVPGLASTYEQYF. CDR3 nucleotide sequence: TGTGCCAGCAGCGTACCGGGACTAGCGTCGACCTACGAGCAGTACTTC. Full variable domain (missing parts from reference TRBV11-2 and TRBJ2-7): EAGVAQSPRYKIIEKRQSVAFWCNPISGHATLYWYQQILGQGPKLLIQFQNNGVVDDSQLPKDRFSAERLKGVDSTLKIQPAKLEDSAVYLCASSVPGLASTYEQYFGPGTRLTVT.

This sequence joins TRBV7-2 and TRBJ2-3; TRBD2 aligns across 10 bases. The ends lost 2 bases at V and 6 bases at J; junction bases unmatched: 5. The germline V gene encodes CDR1 SGHTA and CDR2 FQGNSA. This CDR3 has 15 amino acids. This CDR3 reads CASSLQRGGQDTQYF. The CDR3 DNA follows: TGTGCCAGCAGCTTACAGCGGGGGGGCCAGGATACGCAGTATTTT.

About this clone itself: One junction end does not reproduce the germline sequence, and a read error may be involved. The chain links TRBV6-1 to TRBJ2-4; the D gene is possibly TRBD2 (5 bases). CDR1 and CDR2 (germline): MNHNS, SASEGT. This CDR3 region has 15 residues. The CDR3 region is CVSSARGSVRNIQYF. The CDR3 nucleotides are TGTGTCAGCAGCGCCCGGGGTAGCGTAAGAAACATTCAGTACTTC.